This paragraph reports one T cell receptor beta chain. Its antigen is currently unknown. CDR1 SGHNT and CDR2 YYREEE come from the germline V gene (reference sequence). The CDR3 covers 16 residues. The junction had 11 bases not matched to a gene; V was cut back by 4 bases and J by 2 bases. This specimen comes from a study of shared clonotypes between healthy human individuals. For the study at large: Three CD4 naive, three CD4 memory, two CD8 naive and one CD8 memory plate were used per donor.

Study-level results: When naive CD4 clonotypes were compared across a handful of donors, 4% to 6.5% were shared.

Using approximately 190 ng DNA, around 30,000 T cell genomes, the sorted-subset replicate PCRs were run. Repertoires were generated with immunoSEQ multiplex PCR, while TCRdb's copy carries only in-frame clones and drops some. The table has 1 million to 1.3 million clones, 78% seen once; the top ten hold 0.5% to 0.65%. Material for sequencing was memory CD4+ T cells from PBMCs. This sample's subset: CD45RA-negative fraction. The source is a man in his late teens or twenties in good health. Some clones in this sample may be carry-over from other donors' samples. The chain uses TRBV5-4 and TRBJ2-7, with 8 positions matching TRBD2. The CDR3 protein is CASSPASGHGAYEQYF. In DNA, the CDR3 is TGTGCCAGCAGCCCAGCTAGCGGGCATGGGGCCTACGAGCAGTACTTC.